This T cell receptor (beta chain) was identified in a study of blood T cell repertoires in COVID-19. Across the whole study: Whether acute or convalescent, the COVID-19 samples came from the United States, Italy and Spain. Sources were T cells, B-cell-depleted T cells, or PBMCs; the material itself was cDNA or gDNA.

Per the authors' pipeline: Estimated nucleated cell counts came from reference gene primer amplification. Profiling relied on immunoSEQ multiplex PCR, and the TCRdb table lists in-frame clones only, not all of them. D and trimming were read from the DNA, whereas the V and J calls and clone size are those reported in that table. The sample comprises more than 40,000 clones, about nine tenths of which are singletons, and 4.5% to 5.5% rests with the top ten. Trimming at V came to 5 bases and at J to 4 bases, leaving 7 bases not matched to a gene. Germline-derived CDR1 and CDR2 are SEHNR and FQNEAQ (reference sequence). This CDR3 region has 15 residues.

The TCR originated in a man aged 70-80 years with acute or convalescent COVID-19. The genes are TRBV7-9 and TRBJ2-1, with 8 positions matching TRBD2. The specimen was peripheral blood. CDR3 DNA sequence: TGTGCCAGCAGCACCGGACTAGCTGGGTACAATGAGCAGTTCTTC. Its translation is CASSTGLAGYNEQFF. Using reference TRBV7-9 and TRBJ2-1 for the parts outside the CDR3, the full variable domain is DTGVSQNPRHKITKRGQNVTFRCDPISEHNRLYWYRQTLGQGPEFLTYFQNEAQLEKSRLLSDRFSAERPKGSFSTLEIQRTEQGDSAMYLCASSTGLAGYNEQFFGPGTRLTVL.